These T cell receptor beta chains were read from a single sample in a study of T cell repertoires in cytomegalovirus infection. TCRdb reprocessed the reads with MiXCR, giving one entry per CDR3 protein. The repertoire holds 830,000 or so distinct CDR3 sequences, approximately 30% seen once, with 9.5% to 15% in the top ten. The antigens of these receptors remain unknown. The sample in question was cultured CD8+ T cells from PBMCs, obtained from culture after CMV antigen stimulation. These receptors originate from a human donor in good health (CMV status not recorded). Some clones in this sample may be carry-over from other donors' samples. Each CDR3 is given with its conserved first and last residue. Size tells how often a clone was seen (once, few, many) or the class of an expanded clone, and some rows leave it out.

clone_size j_call v_call cdr3_aa
once TRBJ1-2 TRBV7-8 CASSPQTGKGYTF
. TRBJ1-2 TRBV5-4 CASSGSPGQGSNYGYTF
. TRBJ1-1 TRBV6-5 CATGWGGGTEAFF
. TRBJ1-6 TRBV12-3/TRBV12-4 CASTSGRFNSPLHF
many TRBJ2-7 TRBV7-8 CASSLAAPSDRDARF
. TRBJ2-7 TRBV7-6 CASRPGGGLEQYF
. TRBJ2-5 TRBV20-1 CSARAGVGQETQYF
. TRBJ2-1 TRBV19 CASSTPSGGYNEQFF
. TRBJ2-2 TRBV7-9 CASSPGRASFNTGELFF
. TRBJ1-6 TRBV12-3/TRBV12-4 CASSLRAGYSPLHF
. TRBJ2-3 TRBV12-3/TRBV12-4 CASIAPGEIDTQYF
few TRBJ2-7 TRBV10-3 CAISESGGVEQNF
. TRBJ1-2 TRBV4-2 CASSQAPWDGGNYGYTF
. TRBJ2-1 TRBV12-5 CASGFYVSSYNEQFF
. TRBJ1-6 TRBV27 CASSSGRLNSPLHF
few TRBJ2-5 TRBV7-6 CASSYNPGARETQYF
few TRBJ2-5 TRBV4-1 CASSQDGGGHQETQYF
. TRBJ2-7 TRBV12-3/TRBV12-4 CASSPEDNFYEQYF
. TRBJ2-1 TRBV6-5 CASSPDSGGFERGEQFF
many TRBJ2-7 TRBV7-6 CASSLDRGGPEQYF
few TRBJ2-3 TRBV6-6 CASSYNSGGASDTQYF